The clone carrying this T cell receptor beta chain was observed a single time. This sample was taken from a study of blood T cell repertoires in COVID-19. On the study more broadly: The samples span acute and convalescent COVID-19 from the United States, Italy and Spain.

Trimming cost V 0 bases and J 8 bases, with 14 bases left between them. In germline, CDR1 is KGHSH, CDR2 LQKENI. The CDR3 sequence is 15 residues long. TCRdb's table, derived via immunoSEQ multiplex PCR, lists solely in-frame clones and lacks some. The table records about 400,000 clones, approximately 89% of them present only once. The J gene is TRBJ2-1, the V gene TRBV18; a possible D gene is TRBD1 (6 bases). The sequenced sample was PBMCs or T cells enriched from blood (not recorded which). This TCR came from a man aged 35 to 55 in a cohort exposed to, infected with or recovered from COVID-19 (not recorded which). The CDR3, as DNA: TGTGCCAGCTCACCACCTTCCGTGACAGGCGATGAGCAGTTCTTC. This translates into CASSPPSVTGDEQFF.